Listed here are 27 T cell receptor beta chains from one sample, sequenced in a study of CD8 T cells in Susac syndrome. Random hexamers were used to reverse transcribe the RNA input (about 0.5 to 1 ug). TCRdb independently ran MiXCR on the immunoSEQ multiplex PCR reads; one entry per CDR3 protein. Here the sample spans some 200,000 distinct CDR3 sequences, under 97% being singletons. Sample: CD4+ T cells from PBMCs. The source of these receptors is a human donor with Susac syndrome.

V and J are TRBV5-1 and TRBJ2-5; the D gene is possibly TRBD2 (5 bases). CDR1 SGHRS and CDR2 YFSETQ come from the germline V gene. Trimming took 3 bases from V and 0 from J, leaving 15 bases between them. CDR3 size: 16 residues. The CDR3 spells CASSSYFGINQETQYF. CDR3 DNA sequence: TGCGCCAGCAGCTCCTACTTCGGGATAAACCAAGAGACCCAGTACTTC.

The chain joins TRBV7-6 to TRBJ1-6; no firm D call. Trimming left V 0 bases short and J 10 bases short, with 19 bases between. The CDR3 has 17 residues. The germline V gene has CDR1 SGHVS and CDR2 FNYEAQ. DNA of the CDR3: TGTGCCAGCAGCTTAGCGTCTGGTGGGAGAGTGGAGTCACCCCTCCACTTT. Translated: CASSLASGGRVESPLHF.

The chain combines TRBV7-9 with TRBJ2-7; 8 nucleotides line up with TRBD2. Unmatched junction bases numbered 5, after V lost 5 bases and J lost 2 bases. Germline CDR1 and CDR2: SEHNR and FQNEAQ (reference sequence). The CDR3 loop spans 14 amino acids. CDR3 nucleotides: TGTGCCAGCAGCCGGGAGGGACAACCCTACGAGCAGTACTTC. This translates into CASSREGQPYEQYF.

The chain links TRBV29-1 to TRBJ2-1; 9 bases agree with TRBD2. This CDR3 comprises 12 residues. The V gene's germline CDR1 is SQVTM and CDR2 ANQGSEA. With 5 bases clipped from V and 9 bases from J, the junction kept 5 bases outside the gene matches. CDR3 coding DNA: TGCAGCGTTAGGACTAGCGTGGGTGAGCAGTTCTTC. Translating gives CSVRTSVGEQFF.

The V and J genes are TRBV3-1 and TRBJ2-2; 11 bases fit TRBD1. The germline gives CDR1 LGHDT, CDR2 YNNKEL (reference sequence). With 6 bases clipped from V and 5 bases from J, the junction kept 2 bases outside the gene matches. The CDR3 loop spans 14 amino acids. CDR3 bases: TGTGCCAGCAGGGACAGGGGGCGAACCGGGGAGCTGTTTTTT. It yields the protein CASRDRGRTGELFF.

This rearrangement joins TRBV12-3 or TRBV12-4 to TRBJ2-7; 15 nucleotides match TRBD2. The V and J ends lost 6 bases and 4 bases, in that order; junction bases with no gene match: 4. The CDR3 covers 15 residues. CDR3 nucleotides: TGTGCCAGCAGACGGACTAGCGGGGGGGATTACGAGCAGTACTTC. Protein sequence: CASRRTSGGDYEQYF.

The rearrangement joins TRBV4-1 to TRBJ1-5; 9 nucleotides agree with TRBD1. J lost 0 bases, V lost 2 bases, and 2 bases had no gene match. The CDR3 runs 16 residues. CDR1 is MGHRA and CDR2 is YSYEKL in the germline V gene. CDR3 nucleotides: TGCGCCAGCAGCCAATGGGACAGGGCTAGCAATCAGCCCCAGCATTTT. Translation gives CASSQWDRASNQPQHF.

This chain uses TRBV29-1 with TRBJ2-7, with no clear D. The CDR3 totals 15 residues. The germline V gene has CDR1 SQVTM and CDR2 ANQGSEA. V was trimmed by 5 bases and J by 2 bases, leaving 19 bases between them. The DNA of the CDR3 is TGCAGCGTTCTCGGACGAGCGCGCTCCACCTACGAGCAGTACTTC. It encodes CSVLGRARSTYEQYF.

This chain joins TRBV5-4 and TRBJ1-1; maybe TRBD1 (6 bases). This CDR3 contains 14 residues. V lost 0 bases and J 5 bases, leaving 11 bases between the germline ends. Germline values: CDR1 SGHNT, CDR2 YYREEE (reference sequence). The CDR3 spells CASSLVQGSTEAFF. The CDR3 DNA is TGTGCCAGCAGCTTGGTACAGGGTTCTACTGAAGCTTTCTTT.

The chain links TRBV20-1 to TRBJ2-5; D gene uncertain. Germline V gene data show CDR1 as DFQATT and CDR2 as SNEGSKA (reference sequence). This CDR3 comprises 10 residues. The V end was cut by 6 bases, the J end by 5 bases, with 7 bases between. The CDR3 is CSAPQETQYF. Written as DNA, the CDR3 is TGCAGTGCCCCACAGGAGACCCAGTACTTC.

The CDR3 sequence is CASSLGTSGNTIYF. In DNA, the CDR3 is TGCGCCAGCAGCTTGGGAACGTCTGGAAACACCATATATTTT. V and J are TRBV5-1 and TRBJ1-3; unclear D gene. Germline loops: CDR1 SGHRS, CDR2 YFSETQ. The CDR3 is made up of 14 amino acids. V was cut by 0 bases and J by 1 base, with 5 bases left in between.

J is TRBJ2-2 and V is TRBV7-2; D may be TRBD2 (6 bases). Trimming removed 5 bases at V and 4 bases at J, with 14 bases between. The germline gives CDR1 SGHTA, CDR2 FQGNSA. This CDR3 region has 15 residues. For the CDR3, the DNA is TGTGCCAGCAGCCCCGGGGGTAGTACCACCGGGGAGCTGTTTTTT. It codes for CASSPGGSTTGELFF. The full variable domain, in which reference TRBV7-2 and TRBJ2-2 provide the parts outside the CDR3, is GAGVSQSPSNKVTEKGKDVELRCDPISGHTALYWYRQSLGQGLEFLIYFQGNSAPDKSGLPSDRFSAERTGGSVSTLTIQRTQQEDSAVYLCASSPGGSTTGELFFGEGSRLTVL.

The V call is TRBV9, the J call TRBJ2-5, with D uncertain. Trimming left V 4 bases short and J 4 bases short, with 14 bases between. Germline CDR1 reads SGDLS; CDR2 reads YYNGEE. The CDR3 runs 14 residues. CDR3 in DNA: TGTGCCAGCAGCCTAGATTTAGACGGAGAGACCCAGTACTTC. The encoded protein is CASSLDLDGETQYF.

The rearrangement uses TRBV9 and TRBJ2-2, with TRBD2 matching over 10 bases. The CDR3 covers 19 residues. Losses at the gene ends were 0 bases for V and 3 bases for J; bases not matched to a gene: 11. Germline values: CDR1 SGDLS, CDR2 YYNGEE. In nucleotides, the CDR3 is TGTGCCAGCAGCGTAGCGGCTAGCGGGGGCCTGACAGACACCGGGGAGCTGTTTTTT. Its translation: CASSVAASGGLTDTGELFF.

The genes are TRBV30 and TRBJ2-7; D gene unclear. There are 11 residues in the CDR3. The V and J ends lost 1 base and 3 bases respectively, with 4 bases between them. The germline V gene has CDR1 GTSNPN and CDR2 SVGIG (reference sequence). DNA of the CDR3: TGTGCCTGGAGTGACTTCTACGAGCAGTACTTC. Translating it yields CAWSDFYEQYF.

V and J are TRBV30 and TRBJ2-5, with D perhaps matching TRBD2 (7 bases). CDR1 and CDR2 (germline): GTSNPN, SVGIG (reference sequence). This CDR3 has 13 residues. The V end lost 8 bases, the J end lost 6 bases, and 19 bases lay between the germline ends. The CDR3 reads CARSGGGVKTQYF. The CDR3 DNA reads TGTGCCCGTTCGGGGGGCGGGGTAAAGACCCAGTACTTC.

V is TRBV11-3 and J is TRBJ2-1; D may match TRBD1 or TRBD2 (5 bases each). CDR1 is SGHNT and CDR2 is YENEEA in the germline V gene. V was pared by 1 base and J by 5 bases, with 12 bases between. This CDR3 has 15 amino acids. CDR3 amino acids: CASSLGSGTDNEQFF. The CDR3 DNA is TGTGCCAGCAGCTTAGGCTCCGGGACGGACAATGAGCAGTTCTTC.

The rearrangement joins TRBV3-1 to TRBJ1-1; a possible D gene is TRBD1 (5 bases). In germline, CDR1 is LGHDT, CDR2 YNNKEL (reference sequence). The ends were cut back, 4 bases at V and 0 bases at J, with 9 bases in the middle. The CDR3 contains 14 residues. The CDR3 DNA reads as TGTGCCAGCAGCCGCCGGACAATGAACACTGAAGCTTTCTTT. Protein sequence: CASSRRTMNTEAFF.

The chain combines TRBV20-1 with TRBJ1-2, with D unclear. V gave up 6 bases and J gave up 2 bases, with 19 bases separating them. The CDR3 totals 15 residues. CDR1 DFQATT and CDR2 SNEGSKA come from the germline V gene (reference sequence). The CDR3 DNA is TGCAGTGCACGGGGAGACGGGAGAGAGAACTATGGCTACACCTTC. Its translation is CSARGDGRENYGYTF.

This chain uses TRBV2 with TRBJ2-1; weak D call: TRBD2 (5 bases). The CDR3 covers 13 residues. Germline V CDR1 and CDR2: SNHLY, FYNNEI. V lost 7 bases and J lost 2, with 9 bases in between. This CDR3 reads CASKDWPYNEQFF. DNA of the CDR3: TGTGCCAGCAAGGACTGGCCCTACAATGAGCAGTTCTTC.

The V call is TRBV12-3 or TRBV12-4, the J call TRBJ2-1; 7 nucleotides agree with TRBD2. J gave up 10 bases and V 5 bases, and 11 bases lay outside the gene matches. This CDR3 spans 14 amino acids. The CDR3: CASSPRGGVGEQFF. The CDR3 region has the DNA TGTGCCAGCAGTCCCCGGGGAGGGGTAGGCGAGCAGTTCTTC.

The chain employs TRBV5-6 and TRBJ1-2; D is possibly TRBD1 (5 bases). The V end lost 2 bases, the J end lost 6 bases, and 14 bases lay between the germline ends. Germline V gives CDR1 SGHDT, CDR2 YYEEEE. The CDR3 runs 14 residues. The CDR3 region is CASSFMRGRDGYTF. In nucleotides, the CDR3 is TGTGCCAGCAGCTTCATGCGGGGGAGGGATGGCTACACCTTC.

The chain joins TRBV2 to TRBJ2-1; 9 bases are shared with TRBD1. CDR1 SNHLY and CDR2 FYNNEI come from the germline V gene. This CDR3 region has 13 residues. The ends lost 6 bases at V and 6 bases at J; junction bases unmatched: 3. The CDR3, as DNA: TGTGCCAGCAGGGGGACAGGGATCAATGAGCAGTTCTTC. It translates to CASRGTGINEQFF. Variable domain in full (rest from reference TRBV2 and TRBJ2-1): EPEVTQTPSHQVTQMGQEVILRCVPISNHLYFYWYRQILGQKVEFLVSFYNNEISEKSEIFDDQFSVERPDGSNFTLKIRSTKLEDSAMYFCASRGTGINEQFFGPGTRLTVL.

This clonotype was counted only a few times. The rearrangement links TRBV3-1 to TRBJ2-1; 9 bases are a match to TRBD1. V gave up 4 bases and J gave up 6 bases; unmatched junction bases: 4. The length of the CDR3 is 14 residues. Germline V gives CDR1 LGHDT, CDR2 YNNKEL (reference sequence). CDR3 coding DNA: TGTGCCAGCAGCCGGGACAGGGTTGGCAATGAGCAGTTCTTC. Encoded protein: CASSRDRVGNEQFF.

This chain connects TRBV7-9 to TRBJ1-1, with D possibly matching TRBD1 (5 bases). V was clipped by 5 bases and J by 4 bases, with 8 bases between them. This CDR3 contains 12 residues. The germline gives CDR1 SEHNR, CDR2 FQNEAQ (reference sequence). The CDR3 protein is CASSQTVTEAFF. Here the CDR3 DNA reads TGTGCCAGCAGCCAGACAGTCACTGAAGCTTTCTTT.

This chain connects TRBV10-3 to TRBJ1-1, with 7 bases fitting TRBD1. CDR1 ENHRY and CDR2 SYGVKD come from the germline V gene. V was clipped by 3 bases and J by 2 bases; unmatched bases: 3. CDR3 length: 14 residues. The CDR3 DNA follows: TGTGCCATCAGTGACGACAGGGAAAACACTGAAGCTTTCTTT. It specifies CAISDDRENTEAFF.

This sequence joins TRBV7-2 and TRBJ2-3; TRBD1 agrees at 10 bases. Germline V gives CDR1 SGHTA, CDR2 FQGNSA. The CDR3 extends over 17 amino acids. V was clipped by 6 bases and J by 2 bases; unmatched bases: 11. In DNA, the CDR3 is TGTGCCAGCAGTCTTGGGACAGGGGTGAAATTCACAGATACGCAGTATTTT. Protein sequence: CASSLGTGVKFTDTQYF.